The subject of this entry is one T cell receptor (beta chain). Sequencing was performed with immunoSEQ multiplex PCR; in TCRdb, only in-frame clones are kept and a portion is missing. Seen here are over 150,000 clones, around 87% observed once, and the top ten hold 2.7%. The CDR3 spans 14 residues. Germline V lookup: CDR1 SNHLY, CDR2 FYNNEI. V lost 4 bases and J lost 6; bases outside the gene matches: 3. This sample stems from a study of blood T cell repertoires in COVID-19. Study background: PBMCs, B-cell-depleted T cells, or T cells provided the cDNA or gDNA that made up the material.

This TCR was recovered from a man in his forties with active or convalescent COVID-19. Sequenced input: peripheral blood. The chain combines TRBV2 with TRBJ1-6, with 7 bases identical to TRBD1. The CDR3 is CASSGGQRNSPLHF. The CDR3 bases are TGTGCCAGCAGTGGGGGACAGCGTAATTCACCCCTCCACTTT. Based on the CDR3 plus reference TRBV2 and TRBJ1-6, the full variable domain is EPEVTQTPSHQVTQMGQEVILRCVPISNHLYFYWYRQILGQKVEFLVSFYNNEISEKSEIFDDQFSVERPDGSNFTLKIRSTKLEDSAMYFCASSGGQRNSPLHFGNGTRLTVT.